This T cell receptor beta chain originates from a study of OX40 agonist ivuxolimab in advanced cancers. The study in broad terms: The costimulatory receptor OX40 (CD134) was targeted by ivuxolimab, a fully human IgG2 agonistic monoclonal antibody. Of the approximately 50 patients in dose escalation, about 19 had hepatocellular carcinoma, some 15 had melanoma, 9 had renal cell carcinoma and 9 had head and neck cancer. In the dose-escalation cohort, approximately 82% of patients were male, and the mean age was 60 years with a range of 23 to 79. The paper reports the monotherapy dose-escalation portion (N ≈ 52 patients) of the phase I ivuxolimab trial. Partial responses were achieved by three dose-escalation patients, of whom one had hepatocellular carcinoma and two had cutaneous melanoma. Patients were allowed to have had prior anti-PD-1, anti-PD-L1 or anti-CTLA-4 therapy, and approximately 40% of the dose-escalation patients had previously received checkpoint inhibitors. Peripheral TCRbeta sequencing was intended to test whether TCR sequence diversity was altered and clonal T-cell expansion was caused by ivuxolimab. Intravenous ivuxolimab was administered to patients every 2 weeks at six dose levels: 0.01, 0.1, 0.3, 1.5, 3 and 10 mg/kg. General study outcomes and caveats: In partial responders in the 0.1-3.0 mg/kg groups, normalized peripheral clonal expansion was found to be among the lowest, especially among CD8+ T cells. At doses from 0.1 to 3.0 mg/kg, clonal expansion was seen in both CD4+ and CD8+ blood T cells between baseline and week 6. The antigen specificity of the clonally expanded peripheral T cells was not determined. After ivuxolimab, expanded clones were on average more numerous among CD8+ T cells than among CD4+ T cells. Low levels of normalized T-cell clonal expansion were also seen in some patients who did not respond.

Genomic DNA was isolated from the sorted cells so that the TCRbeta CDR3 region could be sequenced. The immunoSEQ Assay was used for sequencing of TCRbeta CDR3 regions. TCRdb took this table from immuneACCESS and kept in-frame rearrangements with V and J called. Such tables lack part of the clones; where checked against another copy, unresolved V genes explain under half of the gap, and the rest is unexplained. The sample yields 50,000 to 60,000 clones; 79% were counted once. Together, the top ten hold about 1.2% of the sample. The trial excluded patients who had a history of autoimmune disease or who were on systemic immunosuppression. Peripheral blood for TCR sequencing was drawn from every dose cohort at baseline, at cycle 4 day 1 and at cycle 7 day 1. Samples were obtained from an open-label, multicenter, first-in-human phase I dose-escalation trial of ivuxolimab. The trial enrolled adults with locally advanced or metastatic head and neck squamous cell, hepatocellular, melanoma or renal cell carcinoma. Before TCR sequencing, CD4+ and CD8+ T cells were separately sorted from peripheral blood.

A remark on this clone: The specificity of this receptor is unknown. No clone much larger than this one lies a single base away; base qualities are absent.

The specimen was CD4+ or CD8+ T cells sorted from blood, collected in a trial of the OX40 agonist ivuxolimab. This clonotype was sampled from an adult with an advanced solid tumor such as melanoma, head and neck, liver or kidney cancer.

The nucleotides read TGTGCCAGCAGCGTAGGACTTACCAGTGTGGGGGAGCAGTACTTC. This encodes CASSVGLTSVGEQYF. The chain uses TRBV9 and TRBJ2-7, with the identity of the D gene unclear. A distance of 17 bases separates the germline ends of V and J, which lose 0 bases and 7 bases respectively. Sequences SGDLS (CDR1) and YYNGEE (CDR2) are obtained from the germline V gene. The CDR3, cysteine through phenylalanine, is 15 amino acids long. The only DNA kept is the CDR3, 45 bases in frame from the first base.